Following are 10 T cell receptor beta chains from one sample sequenced in a study of control samples from healthy donors and cancer patients. Profiled with immunoSEQ multiplex PCR; TCRdb holds only in-frame clones, not every one. The profile shows around 50,000 clones, 90% to 95% of them singletons. Material for sequencing was blood. These receptors all stem from a man aged 30 to 39 in good health.

The gene calls are TRBV12-3 or TRBV12-4 and TRBJ2-5; TRBD2 matches at 9 bases. The CDR3 spans 12 residues. Trimming cost V 8 bases and J 4 bases; bases outside gene matches: 2. In DNA, the CDR3 is TGTGCCAGCCAGACTAGCGGAGAGACCCAGTACTTC. Its protein is CASQTSGETQYF.

V usage is TRBV2 and J usage is TRBJ1-2; a weak D match, TRBD1 (6 bases). Trimming cost V 4 bases and J 8 bases, with 20 bases left between them. Germline V gene sequence: CDR1 SNHLY, CDR2 FYNNEI. The CDR3 sequence is 15 residues long. The CDR3 sequence: CASSVLGVWGLGYTF. The CDR3 DNA reads as TGTGCCAGCAGTGTTCTGGGTGTATGGGGGCTCGGCTACACCTTC. The full variable domain, in which reference TRBV2 and TRBJ1-2 provide the parts outside the CDR3, is EPEVTQTPSHQVTQMGQEVILRCVPISNHLYFYWYRQILGQKVEFLVSFYNNEISEKSEIFDDQFSVERPDGSNFTLKIRSTKLEDSAMYFCASSVLGVWGLGYTFGSGTRLTVV.

V is TRBV7-8 and J is TRBJ1-5; D gene unclear. The CDR3 covers 14 residues. Germline V gives CDR1 SGHVS, CDR2 FQNEAQ. V lost 1 base, J lost 7 bases, and 11 bases lay in between. This CDR3 is CASSLEGMEQPQHF. CDR3 sequence (DNA): TGTGCCAGCAGCTTAGAAGGGATGGAACAGCCCCAGCATTTT.

The chain uses TRBV13 and TRBJ1-1, with 9 bases lining up with TRBD1. Germline V gene sequence: CDR1 PRHDT, CDR2 FYEKMQ (reference sequence). The V and J ends lost 5 bases and 4 bases, in that order; junction bases with no gene match: 2. The CDR3 totals 13 residues. CDR3 in DNA: TGTGCCAGCAGCAACAGGGGGCCCACTGAAGCTTTCTTT. Translating it yields CASSNRGPTEAFF.

V and J are TRBV28 and TRBJ2-7; no definite D call. Germline V gene sequence: CDR1 MDHEN, CDR2 SYDVKM. The germline V and J ends were trimmed by 2 bases and 5 bases, with 4 bases remaining between them. The CDR3 is made up of 11 amino acids. CDR3 DNA sequence: TGTGCCAGCAGTTTAACTCACGAGCAGTACTTC. This translates into CASSLTHEQYF.

The rearrangement links TRBV28 to TRBJ2-5; no reliable D call. This CDR3 is 12 amino acids long. Germline V gene lookup returns CDR1 MDHEN and CDR2 SYDVKM. V lost 4 bases and J 5 bases, leaving 8 bases between the germline ends. CDR3 bases: TGTGCCAGCAGTTCCGCCGGGGAGACCCAGTACTTC. Its protein is CASSSAGETQYF.

The chain is built from TRBV28 and TRBJ2-1; D gene ambiguous. Germline lookup yields CDR1 MDHEN and CDR2 SYDVKM. The length of the CDR3 is 13 residues. Trimming took off 5 bases at V and 9 bases at J, with 14 bases between the two ends. CDR3 sequence (DNA): TGTGCCAGCAGTACCCCCCCTTTTACTGAGCAGTTCTTC. Translation gives CASSTPPFTEQFF.

The V and J genes are TRBV6-5 and TRBJ1-2, with TRBD1 matching 9 bases. The CDR3 has 13 residues. The V gene's germline CDR1 is MNHEY and CDR2 SVGAGI. J was trimmed by 3 bases and V by 8 bases; bases with no gene match: 4. The CDR3 loop is CASGDRDYYGYTF. For the CDR3, the DNA is TGTGCCAGCGGGGACAGGGATTACTATGGCTACACCTTC.

This clone has just one count. J is TRBJ1-5 and V is TRBV29-1, with 7 bases identical to TRBD1. The germline V gene has CDR1 SQVTM and CDR2 ANQGSEA. This CDR3 has 12 amino acids. J gave up 7 bases and V 6 bases, and 6 bases lay outside the gene matches. The CDR3 bases are TGCAGCGTCACGACAGGGAACCAGCCCCAGCATTTT. Amino acid sequence: CSVTTGNQPQHF.

This chain connects TRBV5-4 to TRBJ2-7, with 9 bases lining up with TRBD2. Trimming removed 5 bases from V and 2 bases from J; junction bases left unmatched: 2. This CDR3 has 13 residues. Germline V gene sequence: CDR1 SGHNT, CDR2 YYREEE (reference sequence). The DNA of the CDR3 is TGTGCCAGCAGAGTAGCGGGGGCCTACGAGCAGTACTTC. This translates into CASRVAGAYEQYF.